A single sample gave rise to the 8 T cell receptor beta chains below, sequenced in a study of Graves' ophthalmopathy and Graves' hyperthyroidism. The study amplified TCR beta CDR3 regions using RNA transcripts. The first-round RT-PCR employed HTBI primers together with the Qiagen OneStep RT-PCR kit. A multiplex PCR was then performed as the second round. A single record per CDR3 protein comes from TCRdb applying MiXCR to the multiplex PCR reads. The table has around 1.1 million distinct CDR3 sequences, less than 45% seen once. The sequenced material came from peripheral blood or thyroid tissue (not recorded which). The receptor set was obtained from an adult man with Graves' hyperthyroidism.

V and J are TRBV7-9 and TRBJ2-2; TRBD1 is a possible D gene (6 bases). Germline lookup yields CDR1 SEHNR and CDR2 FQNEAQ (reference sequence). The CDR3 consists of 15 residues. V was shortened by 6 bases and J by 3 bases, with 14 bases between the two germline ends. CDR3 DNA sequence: TGTGCCAGCAGAGAAATACAGGGCCACACCGGGGAGCTGTTTTTT. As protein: CASREIQGHTGELFF.

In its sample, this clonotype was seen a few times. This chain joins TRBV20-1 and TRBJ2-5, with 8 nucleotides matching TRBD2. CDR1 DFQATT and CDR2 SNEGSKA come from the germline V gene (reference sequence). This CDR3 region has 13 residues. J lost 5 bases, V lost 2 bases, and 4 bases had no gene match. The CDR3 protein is CSARLAGLETQYF. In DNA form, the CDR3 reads TGCAGTGCTAGACTAGCGGGCCTGGAGACCCAGTACTTC.

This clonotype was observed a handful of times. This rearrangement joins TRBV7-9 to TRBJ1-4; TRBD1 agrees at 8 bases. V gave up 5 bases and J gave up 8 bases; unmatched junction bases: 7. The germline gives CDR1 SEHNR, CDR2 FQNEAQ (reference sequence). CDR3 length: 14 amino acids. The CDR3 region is CASSPGGAEEKLFF. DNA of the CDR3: TGTGCCAGCAGCCCAGGGGGCGCGGAGGAAAAACTGTTTTTT.

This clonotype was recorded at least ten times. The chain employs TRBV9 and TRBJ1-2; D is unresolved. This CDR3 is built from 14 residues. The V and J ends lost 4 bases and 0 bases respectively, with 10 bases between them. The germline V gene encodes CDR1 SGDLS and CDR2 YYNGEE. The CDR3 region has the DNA TGTGCCAGCAGCCCCCCACGGGCTAACTATGGCTACACCTTC. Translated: CASSPPRANYGYTF.

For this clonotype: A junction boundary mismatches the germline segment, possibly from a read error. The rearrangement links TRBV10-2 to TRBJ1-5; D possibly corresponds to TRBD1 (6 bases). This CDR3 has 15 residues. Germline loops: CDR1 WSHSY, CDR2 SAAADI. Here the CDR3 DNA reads TGTGCCAGCAGTTACCTACGGGGGGGCGGTCAGCCCCAGCATTTT. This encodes CASSYLRGGGQPQHF.

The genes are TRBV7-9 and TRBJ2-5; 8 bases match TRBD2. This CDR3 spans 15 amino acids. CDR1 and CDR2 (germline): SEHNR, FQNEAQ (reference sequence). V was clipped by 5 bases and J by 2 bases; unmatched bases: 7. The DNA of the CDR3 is TGTGCCAGCAGCCCTCTACTAGCGGAGCAAGAGACCCAGTACTTC. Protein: CASSPLLAEQETQYF.

The CDR3 is CASSPLRTNENTEAFF. The CDR3 region has the DNA TGTGCCAGCAGTCCGCTCCGGACAAACGAGAACACTGAAGCTTTCTTT. The chain is built from TRBV25-1 and TRBJ1-1, with D possibly matching TRBD1 (5 bases). The CDR3 sequence is 16 residues long. Per germline, CDR1 MGHDK and CDR2 SYGVNS. V was trimmed by 5 bases and J by 1 base, leaving 17 bases between them.

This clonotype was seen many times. The CDR3 DNA reads TGTGCCAGCACCAGGACTAGCGGGACCTCCTACGAGCAGTACTTC. Its protein is CASTRTSGTSYEQYF. This chain links TRBV7-9 with TRBJ2-7; 12 nucleotides align to TRBD2. The CDR3 runs 15 residues. Germline loops: CDR1 SEHNR, CDR2 FQNEAQ (reference sequence). V trimming: 7 bases; J trimming: 0 bases; junction bases outside the gene matches: 4.